Described below is a single T cell receptor (beta chain) sequence and its context. TCRdb itself ran the RT-PCR reads through MiXCR, one entry per CDR3 protein. The top ten hold approximately 82% of the sample, which has 30,000 to 40,000 distinct CDR3 sequences, around 35% seen once. These data come from a study of patients and donors after allogeneic stem cell transplantation. Trimming removed 5 bases from V and 4 bases from J; junction bases left unmatched: 4. Per germline, CDR1 SGHRS and CDR2 YFSETQ. The CDR3 covers 15 residues. Sequencing used blood, either unsorted or a sorted T cell fraction (not recorded which). This clonotype was obtained from a human donor who was either an allogeneic HSCT recipient or a stem cell or donor lymphocyte infusion donor (not recorded which). It is not recorded whose cells these are; they may come from a transplant donor. The chain links TRBV5-1 to TRBJ2-2, with 11 bases lining up with TRBD2. This CDR3 reads CASRSLAGVTGELFF. As DNA, the CDR3 is TGCGCCAGCAGGTCACTAGCGGGAGTCACCGGGGAGCTGTTTTTT.